This T cell receptor (beta chain) was captured by sequencing in a study of blood T cell repertoires in COVID-19. Whole-study context: Acute-phase and convalescent COVID-19 samples originated in the United States, Italy and Spain.

Those enrolled, adults aged roughly 18 to 90 years, came from roughly 22 US areas. Membership in each cohort depended on participant-reported clinical history. Per the authors' pipeline: Reference gene primer amplification gave estimated nucleated cell counts. The protocol was immunoSEQ multiplex PCR, while the TCRdb copy is restricted to in-frame clones and leaves out a portion. The V and J calls and clone size come from that table; D and trimming were worked out from the DNA. The sample yields a few hundred thousand clones, about 88% seen once. This clonotype originated in a woman in her 50s who had recovered from COVID-19. Sequenced material: PBMCs or T cells enriched from blood (not recorded which).

CDR3 in amino acids: CAWSVPRELKNTEAFF. The CDR3 DNA reads as TGTGCCTGGAGTGTACCCCGGGAATTGAAGAACACTGAAGCTTTCTTT. The chain recombines TRBV30 with TRBJ1-1; D call uncertain. This CDR3 region has 16 residues. Germline V gene lookup returns CDR1 GTSNPN and CDR2 SVGIG (reference sequence). V was clipped by 0 bases and J by 1 base, with 15 bases between them.